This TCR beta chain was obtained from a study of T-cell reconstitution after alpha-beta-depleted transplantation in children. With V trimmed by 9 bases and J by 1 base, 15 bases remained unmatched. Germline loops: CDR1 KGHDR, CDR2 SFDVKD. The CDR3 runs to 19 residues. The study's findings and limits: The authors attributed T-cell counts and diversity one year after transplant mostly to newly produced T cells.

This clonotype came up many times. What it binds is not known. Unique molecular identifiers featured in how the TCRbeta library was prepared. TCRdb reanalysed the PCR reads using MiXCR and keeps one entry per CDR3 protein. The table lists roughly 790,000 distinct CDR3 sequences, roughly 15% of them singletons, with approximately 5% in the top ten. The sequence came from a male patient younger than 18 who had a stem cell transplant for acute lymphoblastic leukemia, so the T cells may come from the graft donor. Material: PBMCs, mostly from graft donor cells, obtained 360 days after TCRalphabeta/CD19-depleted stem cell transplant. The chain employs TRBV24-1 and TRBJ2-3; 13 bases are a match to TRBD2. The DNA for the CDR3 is TGTGCCACCTGTCCTAGGACTAGCGGGAGATGGGTGGGCACAGATACGCAGTATTTT. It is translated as CATCPRTSGRWVGTDTQYF.